The present entry profiles one T cell receptor beta chain with its context. Its antigen is as yet unknown. The method was immunoSEQ multiplex PCR; TCRdb's version includes in-frame clones alone and lacks a portion of them. The sample lists tens of thousands of clones; roughly 90% were seen once. This record comes from a study of OX40 agonist ivuxolimab in advanced cancers. Across the whole study: Prior anti-PD-1, anti-PD-L1 or anti-CTLA-4 therapy was allowed; 30% to 40% had some. The study, taken as a whole, reports: The antigen specificity of the peripheral T cells (those that were expanded) was not determined. CD8+ T cells were the subset that, on average, had more expanded clones than CD4+.

Between the trimmed V and J ends, which lost 4 bases and 3 bases, there was a span of 13 bases. Germline assignment: CDR1 MRHNA and CDR2 SNTAGT. The CDR3 consists of 14 residues. Peripheral blood came from all dose cohorts at three timepoints. This clonotype was obtained from an adult with an advanced solid tumor such as melanoma, head and neck, liver or kidney cancer. V usage is TRBV6-4 and J usage is TRBJ2-7; maybe TRBD1 (6 bases). The starting material was CD4+ or CD8+ T cells sorted from blood, obtained in a trial of the OX40 agonist ivuxolimab. The CDR3, as DNA: TGTGCCAGCAGTGTTTGGACAGAAGTCTACGAGCAGTACTTC. Protein sequence: CASSVWTEVYEQYF.